The sequence of this T cell receptor beta chain was determined in a study of T cell responses to AZD1222 COVID-19 vaccine (dated by TCRdb to the early 2020s). For the wider study: A total of more than 230 trial participants underwent TCR sequencing, of whom about 210 had received two doses of AZD1222 and some 26 had received two doses of the MenACWY control vaccine. Trial participants were enrolled by age into subgroups of 18-55, 56-69 and 70-plus years, and about 150, 27 and 61 TCR-sequenced participants, respectively, were included in these subgroups. Study-wide conclusions, independent of this receptor: Because no day 14 peak-response samples were available, repertoires were characterized only after the peak T cell response. In the small 56-69-year group, the increase in depth fell short of significance, most likely because of low power. After two AZD1222 doses, spike-specific TCR breadth and depth were significantly higher than at day 0 and than in MenACWY recipients. Vaccine-associated CD4 TCRs spanned the whole spike protein, with dominant responses in regions 160-218 and 743-854. Most participants were white British and females outnumbered males, and the authors suggested that clonal diversity may have been underestimated. Epitopes outside the regions mutated in the B.1.351 and B.1.1.7 variants were reportedly recognized by nearly half of the unique spike-specific TCRs. Conclusions about previously exposed vaccinees are limited, since just 6 or 7 AZD1222 recipients were seropositive for SARS-CoV-2 at baseline.

The CDR3 regions of human TCRbeta chains were analyzed by immunosequencing. As for how the authors treated the data: Repertoire TCRs were checked for matches against a reference library of SARS-CoV-2-specific TCRs that had been generated using the MIRA antigen-specificity platform. Breadth meant the fraction of unique TCRs that were SARS-CoV-2-associated, whereas depth meant the fraction of total T cells that were SARS-CoV-2-associated. Each spike-specific TCR was assigned to its reactive spike region and to a CD4 or CD8 class using the MIRA data. Log10-transformed breadth and depth values were compared by one-way ANOVA with Sidak's multiple comparisons tests. TCRdb took this table from immuneACCESS and kept in-frame rearrangements with V and J called. Such tables lack part of the clones; where checked against another copy, unresolved V genes explain under half of the gap, and the rest is unexplained. The DNA was the basis for D and trimming; V, J and clone size are from that table. This sample comprises 80,000 to 100,000 clones, roughly 84% of them detected only once. The top ten clones comprise 4.5% to 7% of the sample.

The cysteine opens and the phenylalanine closes a CDR3 of 12 amino acids. Of all the DNA, just the CDR3 is kept, 36 bases in frame from base 1. The germline ends are 4 bases apart after V is trimmed by 5 bases and J by 5 bases. From the germline V gene, CDR1 is SGHAT and CDR2 is FQNNGV. The time point label here, explained by the study, means: about 28 days (+/-7) after the second vaccine dose. AZD1222 recipients given second doses at about 4 weeks or at about 12 weeks were pooled, since spike-specific TCR depth and breadth were not found to differ between the two schedules. The vaccinee samples were drawn from two UK trials, COV001 and COV002, one of which was a single-blind randomized controlled phase 2/3 trial testing AZD1222 (ChAdOx1 nCoV-19) in healthy adults. For TCRbeta chain sequencing, PBMC samples were collected from trial participants at day 0 and at day 28 after the second dose. Points on this clone: Its antigen is not yet known. The sample holds no much larger clone one base away, and base qualities are not on file.

The rearranged segments are TRBV11-2 and TRBJ1-6; the D gene is not confidently resolved. The TCR sequence derives from an adult who received the AZD1222 COVID-19 vaccine. The material was peripheral blood, obtained 28 days after the second AZD1222 dose. The base sequence is TGTGCCAGCAGCCGGGATAATTCACCCCTCCACTTT. This yields the protein CASSRDNSPLHF.